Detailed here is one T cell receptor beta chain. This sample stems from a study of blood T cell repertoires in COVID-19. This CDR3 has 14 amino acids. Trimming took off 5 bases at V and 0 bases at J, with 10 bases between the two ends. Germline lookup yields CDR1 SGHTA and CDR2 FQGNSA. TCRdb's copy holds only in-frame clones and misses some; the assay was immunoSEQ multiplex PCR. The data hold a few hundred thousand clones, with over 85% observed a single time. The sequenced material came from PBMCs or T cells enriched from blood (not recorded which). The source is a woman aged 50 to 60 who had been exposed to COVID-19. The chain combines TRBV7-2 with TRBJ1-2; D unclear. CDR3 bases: TGTGCCAGCAGCGATCGACGGGCTAACTATGGCTACACCTTC. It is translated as CASSDRRANYGYTF.